The sequence of this T cell receptor (beta chain) was determined in a study of T cells in Graves' hyperthyroidism and ophthalmopathy. Overall study findings and caveats: Most clonotypes that expanded in the thyroid above 0.001 also showed up in blood. The model's output predicted ophthalmopathy at a median of around 7 months prior to onset.

Authors of the study amplified TCR beta CDR3 regions from RNA transcripts. The study used the HTBI primer set for a first-round RT-PCR of the TCR CDR3. TCRdb used MiXCR to reprocess the multiplex PCR reads, holding one entry per CDR3 protein. The sample lists about 620,000 distinct CDR3 sequences, about 17% occurring once. The germline gives CDR1 GTSNPN, CDR2 SVGIG (reference sequence). The CDR3 has 14 amino acids. The V end lost 3 bases, the J end lost 4 bases, and 13 bases lay between the germline ends. This clonotype was seen only a few times. Its target is unknown. Material: blood. This receptor was obtained from a woman aged 25 to 39 with Graves' hyperthyroidism. The chain recombines TRBV30 with TRBJ1-5; tentatively, D is TRBD1 (5 bases). The CDR3 DNA is TGTGCCTGGAGCTTAAATCAGGGAAATCAGCCCCAGCATTTT. Translation gives CAWSLNQGNQPQHF.